The rows below give T cell receptor beta chains drawn from one sample of a study of blood T cell repertoires in COVID-19. Sequenced by immunoSEQ multiplex PCR; TCRdb stores in-frame clones only, minus some. The table lists 400,000 to 450,000 clones, roughly 88% of them singletons. Sample: peripheral blood. The receptors were sampled from a woman in her 50s with COVID-19, enrolled during active disease. The conserved cysteine and the conserved F or W are not part of the CDR3 here. D genes are given only for firm matches.

V gene,J gene,D gene,CDR3 protein
TRBV7-7,TRBJ2-3,TRBD2,ASSWTSGASDTQY
TRBV28,TRBJ1-2,.,ASTPQGLGPHDGYT
TRBV3-1/TRBV3-2,TRBJ1-1,TRBD1,ASSPDRGYGF
TRBV3-1/TRBV3-2,TRBJ2-3,TRBD2,ASSQASGGGTDTQY
TRBV4-2,TRBJ2-1,TRBD2,ASSQEPAGGLNEQF
TRBV9,TRBJ2-1,.,ASSALRGYNEQF
TRBV2,TRBJ1-2,TRBD1,ASRGGTGDDT
TRBV11-3,TRBJ2-1,.,ASSLAGERSNEQF
TRBV9,TRBJ2-3,TRBD1,ASSPRTGTGVTDTQY
TRBV13,TRBJ1-4,.,ASSSQGLANEKLF
TRBV6-5,TRBJ2-7,.,ASSYEGGYEQY
TRBV6-5,TRBJ1-5,.,ASGFSRSNQPQH
TRBV7-2,TRBJ1-5,.,ASSSTGQLNQPQH
TRBV6-5,TRBJ1-2,.,ASNKGRGYT
TRBV7-9,TRBJ2-2,TRBD1,ASSSRQGVAGELF
TRBV3-1/TRBV3-2,TRBJ2-5,TRBD2,ASSSGGDEETQY
TRBV5-1,TRBJ1-3,.,ASKPETGGNTIY
TRBV7-8,TRBJ2-3,.,ASSPLRGGQY
TRBV4-1,TRBJ1-5,.,ASSQGQEGDQPQH
TRBV7-7,TRBJ2-5,TRBD2,ASSFSGTSLETQY
TRBV3-1/TRBV3-2,TRBJ1-2,.,ASSQVPGMGGYT
TRBV19,TRBJ1-6,.,ASSMRGVDSPLH
TRBV28,TRBJ2-7,TRBD2,ASSSTSGGPYEQY
TRBV5-1,TRBJ2-3,TRBD1,ASKQGGTDTQY
TRBV3-1/TRBV3-2,TRBJ2-3,.,ASALLRGSTDTQY
TRBV19,TRBJ2-2,TRBD1,ASSKGDRGLWAGELF
TRBV4-2,TRBJ1-5,.,ASSPGLGAGQPQH
TRBV3-1/TRBV3-2,TRBJ1-6,TRBD1,ASSQGDRGYL
TRBV11-1,TRBJ2-7,.,ASSRERVGAYEQY
TRBV15,TRBJ1-2,.,ATSRGQAPGGYT
TRBV7-8,TRBJ1-2,.,ASSLGGGGNPSNYGYT
TRBV23-1,TRBJ2-7,.,ASTQGEGPYEQY
TRBV7-3,TRBJ2-2,.,ASSGDSYTGELF
TRBV5-4,TRBJ1-2,TRBD1,ASSLDRDGRGYT
TRBV18,TRBJ1-2,TRBD1,ASSPGQGGSGYGYT
TRBV6-5,TRBJ1-4,.,ASRQGEKLF
TRBV6-4,TRBJ2-6,.,ASSVSAGANVLT
TRBV30,TRBJ2-1,TRBD2,AWRSIAGYYNEQF
TRBV19,TRBJ1-5,.,ASSSSGNPLQDGQPQH
TRBV10-1,TRBJ1-2,TRBD1,AIPTGEYYGYT
TRBV5-8,TRBJ1-2,TRBD1,ASSRQDRVVGDT
TRBV15,TRBJ1-3,.,ATSRDYGNSGNTIY
TRBV3-1/TRBV3-2,TRBJ1-4,TRBD1,ASRGTGTGDEKLF
TRBV6-4,TRBJ1-6,TRBD1,ASSQTGTGDSPLH
TRBV3-1/TRBV3-2,TRBJ2-7,TRBD2,ASSQNLAGRSSYEQY
TRBV5-8,TRBJ1-5,.,ASSRGALGSNQPQH
TRBV30,TRBJ2-7,TRBD2,AWQIGTTGRMEQY
TRBV18,TRBJ1-1,TRBD1,ASSPEGQGTTEAF
TRBV29-1,TRBJ1-3,.,SVEDDSSGNTIY
TRBV15,TRBJ2-1,.,ATGDEQF
TRBV7-9,TRBJ2-2,TRBD1,ASSLLQGAGELF